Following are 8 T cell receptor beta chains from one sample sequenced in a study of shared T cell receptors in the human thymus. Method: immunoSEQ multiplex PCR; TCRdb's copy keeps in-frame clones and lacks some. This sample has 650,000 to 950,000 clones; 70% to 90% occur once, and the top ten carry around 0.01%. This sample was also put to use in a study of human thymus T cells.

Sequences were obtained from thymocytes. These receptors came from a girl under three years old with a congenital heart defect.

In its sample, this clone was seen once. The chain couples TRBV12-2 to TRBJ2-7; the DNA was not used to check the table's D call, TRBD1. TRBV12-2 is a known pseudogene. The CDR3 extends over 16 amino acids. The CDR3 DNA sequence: TGTGCAAGTCGCTTAGCGTATACGGGACACCCCTACGAGCAGTACTTC. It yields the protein CASRLAYTGHPYEQYF.

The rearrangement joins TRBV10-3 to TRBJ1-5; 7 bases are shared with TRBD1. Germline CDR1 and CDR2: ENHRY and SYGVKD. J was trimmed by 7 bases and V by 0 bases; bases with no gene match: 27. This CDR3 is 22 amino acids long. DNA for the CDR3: TGTGCCATCAGTGAGTCGGTTAGGTATCCCGGGCAGGGGGTGGGAGGAAACCAGCCCCAGCATTTT. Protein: CAISESVRYPGQGVGGNQPQHF.

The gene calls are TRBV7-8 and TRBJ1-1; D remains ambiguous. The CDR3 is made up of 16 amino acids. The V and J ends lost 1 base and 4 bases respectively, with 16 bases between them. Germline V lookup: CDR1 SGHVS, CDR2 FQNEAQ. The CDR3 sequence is CASSLESSRRGTEAFF. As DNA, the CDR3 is TGTGCCAGCAGCTTAGAGTCGTCCCGGCGGGGCACTGAAGCTTTCTTT. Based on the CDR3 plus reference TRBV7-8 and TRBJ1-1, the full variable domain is GAGVSQSPRYKVAKRGQDVALRCDPISGHVSLFWYQQALGQGPEFLTYFQNEAQLDKSGLPSDRFFAERPEGSVSTLKIQRTQQEDSAVYLCASSLESSRRGTEAFFGQGTRLTVV.

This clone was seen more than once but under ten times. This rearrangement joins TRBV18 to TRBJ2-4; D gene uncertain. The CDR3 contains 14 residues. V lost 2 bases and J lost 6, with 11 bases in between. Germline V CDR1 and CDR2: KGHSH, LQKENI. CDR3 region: CASSPLSHRNIQYF. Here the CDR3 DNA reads TGTGCCAGCTCACCATTGAGTCATAGAAACATTCAGTACTTC.

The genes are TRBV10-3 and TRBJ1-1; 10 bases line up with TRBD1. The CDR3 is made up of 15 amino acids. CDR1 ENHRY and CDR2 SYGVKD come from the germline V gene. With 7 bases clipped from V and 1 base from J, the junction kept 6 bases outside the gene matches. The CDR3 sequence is CAINGTGEQNTEAFF. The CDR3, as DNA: TGTGCCATCAATGGGACAGGGGAACAGAACACTGAAGCTTTCTTT.

The CDR3 is CAWSVSAGLNTGELFF. CDR3 DNA: TGTGCCTGGAGTGTATCGGCGGGGCTGAACACCGGGGAGCTGTTTTTT. The rearrangement joins TRBV30 to TRBJ2-2, with a possible D match to TRBD2 (6 bases). CDR3 size: 16 residues. Trimming took 0 bases from V and 1 from J, leaving 12 bases between them. The V gene's germline CDR1 is GTSNPN and CDR2 SVGIG (reference sequence).

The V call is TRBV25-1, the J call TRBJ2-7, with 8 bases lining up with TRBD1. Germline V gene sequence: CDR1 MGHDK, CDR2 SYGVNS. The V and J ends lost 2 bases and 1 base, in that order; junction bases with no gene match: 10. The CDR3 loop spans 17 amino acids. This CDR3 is CASSEKDRTGSSYEQYF. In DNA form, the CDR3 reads TGTGCCAGCAGTGAAAAGGACCGGACAGGGAGTTCCTACGAGCAGTACTTC.

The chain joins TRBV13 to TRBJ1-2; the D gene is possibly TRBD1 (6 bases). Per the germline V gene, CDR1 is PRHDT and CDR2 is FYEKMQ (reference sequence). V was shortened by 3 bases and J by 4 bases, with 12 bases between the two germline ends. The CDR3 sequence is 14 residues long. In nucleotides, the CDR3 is TGTGCCAGCAGCTTTCAGGGGTACGGCTATGGCTACACCTTC. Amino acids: CASSFQGYGYGYTF.